This section outlines one T cell receptor beta chain sequence together with its context. Antigen specificity is unknown. The data belong to a study of Ad26.COV2.S vaccination and SARS-CoV-2 variants. Study in general: Donor joined the COV1001 Ad26.COV2.S trial arm. Study findings and constraints: Researchers reported similar non-spike TCR breadth in vaccine and placebo recipients.

V trimming: 4 bases; J trimming: 6 bases; junction bases outside the gene matches: 9. Germline V gene sequence: CDR1 SQVTM, CDR2 ANQGSEA. The CDR3 consists of 14 residues. The protocol was immunoSEQ multiplex PCR, while the TCRdb copy is restricted to in-frame clones and leaves out a portion. The profile shows under 550,000 clones, around nine tenths of them singletons. Indicated treatment: roughly 18 received Ad26.COV2.S at low or high dose, single or two shots; 5 received placebo; per-sample allocation not given. The samples date from day 63 after the first vaccine or placebo injection. The sample here was peripheral blood, taken in a trial of Ad26.COV2.S vaccine versus placebo. The sequence derives from a person aged 18-60 years who received the Ad26.COV2.S COVID-19 vaccine or a placebo. The rearrangement joins TRBV29-1 to TRBJ1-2, with 9 bases lining up with TRBD1. The CDR3 protein is CSVGSYWDRDGYTF. Written as DNA, the CDR3 is TGCAGCGTTGGCAGTTATTGGGACAGGGATGGCTACACCTTC.